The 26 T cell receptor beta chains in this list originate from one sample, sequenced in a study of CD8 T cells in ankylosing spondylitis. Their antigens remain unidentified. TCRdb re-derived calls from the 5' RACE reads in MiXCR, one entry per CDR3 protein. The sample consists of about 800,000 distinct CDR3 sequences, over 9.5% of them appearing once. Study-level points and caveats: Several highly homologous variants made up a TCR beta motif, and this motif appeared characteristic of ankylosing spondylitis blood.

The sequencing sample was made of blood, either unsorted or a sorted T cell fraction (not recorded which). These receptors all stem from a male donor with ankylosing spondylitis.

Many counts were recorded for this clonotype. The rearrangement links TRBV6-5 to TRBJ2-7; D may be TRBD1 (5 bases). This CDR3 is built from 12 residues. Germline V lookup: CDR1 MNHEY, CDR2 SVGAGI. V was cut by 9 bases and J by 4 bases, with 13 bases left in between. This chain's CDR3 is CASQGRGYEQYF. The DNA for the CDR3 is TGTGCCAGTCAGGGTAGGGGTTACGAGCAGTACTTC.

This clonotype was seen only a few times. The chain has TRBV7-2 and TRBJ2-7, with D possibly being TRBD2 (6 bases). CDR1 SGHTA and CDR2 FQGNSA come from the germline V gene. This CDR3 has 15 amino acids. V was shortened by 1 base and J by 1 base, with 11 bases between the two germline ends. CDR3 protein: CASSLVEGLSYEQYF. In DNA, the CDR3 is TGTGCCAGCAGCTTAGTGGAGGGATTATCCTACGAGCAGTACTTC.

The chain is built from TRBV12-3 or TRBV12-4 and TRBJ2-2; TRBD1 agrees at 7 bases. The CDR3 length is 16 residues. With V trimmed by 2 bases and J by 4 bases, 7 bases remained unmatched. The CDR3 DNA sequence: TGTGCCAGCAGTTTAAAAGGGGGCGCCGGCACCGGGGAGCTGTTTTTT. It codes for CASSLKGGAGTGELFF.

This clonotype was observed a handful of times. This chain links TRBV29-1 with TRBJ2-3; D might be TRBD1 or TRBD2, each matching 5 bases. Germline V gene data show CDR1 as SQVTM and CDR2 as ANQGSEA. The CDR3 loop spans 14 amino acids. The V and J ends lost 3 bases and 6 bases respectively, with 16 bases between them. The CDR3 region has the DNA TGCAGCGTTGATTGGGACCTCGAGGGGGATACGCAGTATTTT. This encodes CSVDWDLEGDTQYF.

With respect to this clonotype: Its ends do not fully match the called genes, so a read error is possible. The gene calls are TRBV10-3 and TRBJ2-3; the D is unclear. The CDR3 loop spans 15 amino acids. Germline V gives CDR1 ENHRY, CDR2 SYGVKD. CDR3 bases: TGTTCCATCAGTGAGGTGGGTGGTCCCGGCGGTACGCAGTATTTT. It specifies CSISEVGGPGGTQYF.

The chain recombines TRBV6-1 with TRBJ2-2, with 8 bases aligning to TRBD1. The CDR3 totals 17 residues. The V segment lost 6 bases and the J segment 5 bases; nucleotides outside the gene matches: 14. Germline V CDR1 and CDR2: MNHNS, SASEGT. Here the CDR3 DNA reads TGTGCCAGCAGCGTAGCTAACGACAGGGGATGGACCGGGGAGCTGTTTTTT. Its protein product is CASSVANDRGWTGELFF.

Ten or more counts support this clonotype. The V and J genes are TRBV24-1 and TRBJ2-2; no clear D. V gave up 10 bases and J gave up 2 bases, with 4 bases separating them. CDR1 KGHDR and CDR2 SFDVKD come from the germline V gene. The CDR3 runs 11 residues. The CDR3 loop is CATTNTGELFF. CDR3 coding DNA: TGTGCCACGACTAACACCGGGGAGCTGTTTTTT.

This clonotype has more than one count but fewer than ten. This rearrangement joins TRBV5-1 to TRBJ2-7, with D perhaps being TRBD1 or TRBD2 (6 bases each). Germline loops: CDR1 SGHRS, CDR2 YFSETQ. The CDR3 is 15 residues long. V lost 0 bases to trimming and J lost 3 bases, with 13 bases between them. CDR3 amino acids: CASSLEGGVVYEQYF. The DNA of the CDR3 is TGCGCCAGCAGCTTGGAGGGGGGAGTTGTCTACGAGCAGTACTTC.

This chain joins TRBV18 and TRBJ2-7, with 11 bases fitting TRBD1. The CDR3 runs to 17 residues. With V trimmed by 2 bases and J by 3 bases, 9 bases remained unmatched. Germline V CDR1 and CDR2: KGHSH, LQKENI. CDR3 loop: CASSPSKRTGGFYEQYF. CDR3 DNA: TGTGCCAGCTCACCATCTAAACGGACAGGGGGCTTCTACGAGCAGTACTTC. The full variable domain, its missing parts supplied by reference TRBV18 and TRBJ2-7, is NAGVMQNPRHLVRRRGQEARLRCSPMKGHSHVYWYRQLPEEGLKFMVYLQKENIIDESGMPKERFSAEFPKEGPSILRIQQVVRGDSAAYFCASSPSKRTGGFYEQYFGPGTRLTVT.

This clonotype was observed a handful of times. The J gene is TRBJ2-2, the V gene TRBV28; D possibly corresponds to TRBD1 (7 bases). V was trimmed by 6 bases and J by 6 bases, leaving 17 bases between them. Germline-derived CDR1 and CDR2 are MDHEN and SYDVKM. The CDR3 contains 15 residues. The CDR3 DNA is TGTGCCAGCAGCCCAAGAACAGGGGAGGCCGGGGAGCTGTTTTTT. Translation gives CASSPRTGEAGELFF.

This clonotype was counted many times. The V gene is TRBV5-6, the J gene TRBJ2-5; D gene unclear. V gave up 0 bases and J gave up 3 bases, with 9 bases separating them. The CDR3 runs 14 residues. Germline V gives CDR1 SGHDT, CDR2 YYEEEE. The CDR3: CASSLVQNEETQYF. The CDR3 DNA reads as TGTGCCAGCAGCTTGGTGCAGAATGAAGAGACCCAGTACTTC. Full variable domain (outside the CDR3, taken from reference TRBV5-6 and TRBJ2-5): DAGVTQSPTHLIKTRGQQVTLRCSPKSGHDTVSWYQQALGQGPQFIFQYYEEEERQRGNFPDRFSGHQFPNYSSELNVNALLLGDSALYLCASSLVQNEETQYFGPGTRLLVL.

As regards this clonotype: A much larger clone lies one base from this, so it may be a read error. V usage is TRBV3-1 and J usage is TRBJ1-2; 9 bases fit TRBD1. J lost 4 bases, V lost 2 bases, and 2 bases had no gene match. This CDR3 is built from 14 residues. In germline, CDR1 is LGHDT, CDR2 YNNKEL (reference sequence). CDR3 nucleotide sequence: TGTGCCAGCAGCCAAACGACAGGGGGCTATGGCTACACCTTC. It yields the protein CASSQTTGGYGYTF. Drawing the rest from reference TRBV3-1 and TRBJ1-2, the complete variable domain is DTAVSQTPKYLVTQMGNDKSIKCEQNLGHDTMYWYKQDSKKFLKIMFSYNNKELIINETVPNRFSPKSPDKAHLNLHINSLELGDSAVYFCASSQTTGGYGYTFGSGTRLTVV.

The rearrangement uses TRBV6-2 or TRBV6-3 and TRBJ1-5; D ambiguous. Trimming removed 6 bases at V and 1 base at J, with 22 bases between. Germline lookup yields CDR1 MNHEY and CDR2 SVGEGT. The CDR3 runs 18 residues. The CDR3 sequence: CASSPRPRTPWSNQPQHF. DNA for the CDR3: TGTGCCAGCAGCCCCAGGCCAAGGACCCCATGGAGCAATCAGCCCCAGCATTTT.

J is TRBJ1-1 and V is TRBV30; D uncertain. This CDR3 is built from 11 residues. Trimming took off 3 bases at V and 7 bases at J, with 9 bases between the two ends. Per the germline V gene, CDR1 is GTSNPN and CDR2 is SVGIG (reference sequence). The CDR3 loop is CAWRAQIEAFF. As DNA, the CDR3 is TGTGCCTGGAGAGCCCAAATTGAAGCTTTCTTT. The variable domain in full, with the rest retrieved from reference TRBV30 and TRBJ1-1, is SQTIHQWPATLVQPVGSPLSLECTVEGTSNPNLYWYRQAAGRGLQLLFYSVGIGQISSEVPQNLSASRPQDRQFILSSKKLLLSDSGFYLCAWRAQIEAFFGQGTRLTVV.

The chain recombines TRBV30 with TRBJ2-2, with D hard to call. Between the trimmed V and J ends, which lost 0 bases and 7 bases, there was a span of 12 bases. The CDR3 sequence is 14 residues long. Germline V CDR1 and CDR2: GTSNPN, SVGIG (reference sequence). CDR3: CAWSVKGGNGELFF. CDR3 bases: TGTGCCTGGAGTGTTAAGGGTGGGAACGGGGAGCTGTTTTTT.

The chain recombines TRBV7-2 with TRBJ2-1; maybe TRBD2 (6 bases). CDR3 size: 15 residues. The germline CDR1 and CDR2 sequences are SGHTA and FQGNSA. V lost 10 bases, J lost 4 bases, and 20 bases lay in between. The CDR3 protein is CATMSTRGGYNEQFF. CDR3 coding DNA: TGTGCCACCATGTCCACCCGGGGAGGATACAATGAGCAGTTCTTC. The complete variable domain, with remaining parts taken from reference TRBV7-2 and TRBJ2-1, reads GAGVSQSPSNKVTEKGKDVELRCDPISGHTALYWYRQSLGQGLEFLIYFQGNSAPDKSGLPSDRFSAERTGGSVSTLTIQRTQQEDSAVYLCATMSTRGGYNEQFFGPGTRLTVL.

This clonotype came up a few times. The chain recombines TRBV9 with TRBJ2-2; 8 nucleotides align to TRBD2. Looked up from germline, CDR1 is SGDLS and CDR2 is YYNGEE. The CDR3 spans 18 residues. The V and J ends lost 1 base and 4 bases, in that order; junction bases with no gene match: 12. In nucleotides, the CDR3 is TGTGCCAGCAGCGTAAGAGGACTAGCTTCCCTGAGCACCGGGGAGCTGTTTTTT. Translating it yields CASSVRGLASLSTGELFF.

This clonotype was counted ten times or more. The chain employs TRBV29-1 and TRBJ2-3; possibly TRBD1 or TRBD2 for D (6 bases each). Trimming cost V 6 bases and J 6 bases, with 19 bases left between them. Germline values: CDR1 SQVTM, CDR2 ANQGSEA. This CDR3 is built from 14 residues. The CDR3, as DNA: TGCAGCGTGACCCGGGGGCCCCTCAGGGATACGCAGTATTTT. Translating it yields CSVTRGPLRDTQYF.

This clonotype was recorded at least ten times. CDR3 residues: CASSHDRGSETQYF. CDR3 in DNA: TGTGCCAGCAGCCACGACAGGGGAAGTGAGACCCAGTACTTC. V usage is TRBV7-2 and J usage is TRBJ2-5; 8 positions match TRBD1. V gave up 5 bases and J gave up 5 bases; unmatched junction bases: 7. The germline V gene has CDR1 SGHTA and CDR2 FQGNSA. This CDR3 has 14 amino acids. Supplemented by reference TRBV7-2 and TRBJ2-5, the full variable domain reads GAGVSQSPSNKVTEKGKDVELRCDPISGHTALYWYRQSLGQGLEFLIYFQGNSAPDKSGLPSDRFSAERTGGSVSTLTIQRTQQEDSAVYLCASSHDRGSETQYFGPGTRLLVL.

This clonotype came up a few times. The CDR3 sequence is CSASRTDGGAYEQYF. CDR3 bases: TGCAGTGCTAGTCGTACGGACGGTGGGGCCTACGAGCAGTACTTC. This chain connects TRBV20-1 to TRBJ2-7; no clear D. CDR3 size: 15 residues. With 3 bases removed from V and 2 bases from J, the gap between germline ends came to 17 bases. CDR1 is DFQATT, CDR2 SNEGSKA, per germline (reference sequence).

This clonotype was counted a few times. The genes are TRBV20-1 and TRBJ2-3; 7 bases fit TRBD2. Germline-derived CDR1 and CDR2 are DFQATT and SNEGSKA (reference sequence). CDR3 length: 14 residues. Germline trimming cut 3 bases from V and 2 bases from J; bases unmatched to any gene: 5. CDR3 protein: CSASRAGTTDTQYF. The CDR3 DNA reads TGCAGTGCTAGTCGAGCGGGAACCACAGATACGCAGTATTTT.

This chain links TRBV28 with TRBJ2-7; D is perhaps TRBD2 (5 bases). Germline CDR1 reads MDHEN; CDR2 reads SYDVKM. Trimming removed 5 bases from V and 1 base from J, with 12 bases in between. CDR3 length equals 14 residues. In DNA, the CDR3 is TGTGCCAGCAGTCGAACGGACTGGTCCTACGAGCAGTACTTC. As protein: CASSRTDWSYEQYF.

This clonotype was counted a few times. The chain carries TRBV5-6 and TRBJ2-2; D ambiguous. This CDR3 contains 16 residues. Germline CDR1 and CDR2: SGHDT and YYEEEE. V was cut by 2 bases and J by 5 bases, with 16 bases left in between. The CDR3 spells CASSLLHRQPTGELFF. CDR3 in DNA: TGTGCCAGCAGCTTACTGCACCGTCAACCAACCGGGGAGCTGTTTTTT. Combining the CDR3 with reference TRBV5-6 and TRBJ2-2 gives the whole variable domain DAGVTQSPTHLIKTRGQQVTLRCSPKSGHDTVSWYQQALGQGPQFIFQYYEEEERQRGNFPDRFSGHQFPNYSSELNVNALLLGDSALYLCASSLLHRQPTGELFFGEGSRLTVL.

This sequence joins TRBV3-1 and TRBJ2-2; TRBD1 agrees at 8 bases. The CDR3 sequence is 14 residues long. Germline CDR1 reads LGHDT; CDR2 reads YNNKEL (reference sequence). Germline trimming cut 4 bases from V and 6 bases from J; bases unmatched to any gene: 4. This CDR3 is CASSPLTGAGELFF. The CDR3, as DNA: TGTGCCAGCAGCCCCCTGACAGGGGCCGGGGAGCTGTTTTTT.

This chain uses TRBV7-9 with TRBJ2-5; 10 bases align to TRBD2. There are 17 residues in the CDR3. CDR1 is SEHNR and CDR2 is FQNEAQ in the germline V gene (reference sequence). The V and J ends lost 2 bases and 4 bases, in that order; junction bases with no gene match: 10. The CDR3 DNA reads TGTGCCAGCAGCTTATGGTGGTCTAGCGGGAGAGGAGAGACCCAGTACTTC. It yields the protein CASSLWWSSGRGETQYF.

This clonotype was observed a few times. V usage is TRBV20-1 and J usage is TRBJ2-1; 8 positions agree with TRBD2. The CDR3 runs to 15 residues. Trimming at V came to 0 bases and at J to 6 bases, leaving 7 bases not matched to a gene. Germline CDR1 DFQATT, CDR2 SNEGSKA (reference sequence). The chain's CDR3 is CSARDPGGPGNEQFF. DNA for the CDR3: TGCAGTGCTAGAGATCCGGGAGGGCCGGGCAATGAGCAGTTCTTC.